This record concerns one T cell receptor (beta chain) sequence. The CDR3 has 16 amino acids. Germline V gene sequence: CDR1 MDHEN, CDR2 SYDVKM. J lost 9 bases, V lost 5 bases, and 11 bases had no gene match. The sample comes from a study of T cell responses to AZD1222 COVID-19 vaccine. TCRdb keeps only in-frame clones here, not all; method: immunoSEQ multiplex PCR. This table has some 190,000 clones, about 91% appearing once. The chain couples TRBV28 to TRBJ2-1; 12 nucleotides agree with TRBD2. This receptor was obtained from an adult in good health. The sequencing used peripheral blood, collected on day 0 of AZD1222 vaccination. CDR3 protein: CASSLRLAGDGAEQFF. The CDR3 coding sequence is TGTGCCAGCAGTCTTCGACTAGCGGGGGATGGGGCTGAGCAGTTCTTC.